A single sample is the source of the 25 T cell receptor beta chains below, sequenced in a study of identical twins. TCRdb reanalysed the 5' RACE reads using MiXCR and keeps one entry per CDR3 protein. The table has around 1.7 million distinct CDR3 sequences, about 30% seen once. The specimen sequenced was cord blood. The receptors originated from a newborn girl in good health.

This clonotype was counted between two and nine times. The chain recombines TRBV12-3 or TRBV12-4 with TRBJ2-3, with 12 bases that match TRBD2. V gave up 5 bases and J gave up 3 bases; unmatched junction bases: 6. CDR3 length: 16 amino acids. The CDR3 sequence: CASSRRLAGATDTQYF. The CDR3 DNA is TGTGCCAGCAGTCGAAGACTAGCGGGAGCTACAGATACGCAGTATTTT.

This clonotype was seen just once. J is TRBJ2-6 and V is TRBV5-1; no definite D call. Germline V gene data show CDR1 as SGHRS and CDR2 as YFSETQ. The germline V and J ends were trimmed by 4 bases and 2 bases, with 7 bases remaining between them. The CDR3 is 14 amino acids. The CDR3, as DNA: TGCGCCAGCAGCGCGGCGACTGGGGCCAACGTCCTGACTTTC. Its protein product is CASSAATGANVLTF.

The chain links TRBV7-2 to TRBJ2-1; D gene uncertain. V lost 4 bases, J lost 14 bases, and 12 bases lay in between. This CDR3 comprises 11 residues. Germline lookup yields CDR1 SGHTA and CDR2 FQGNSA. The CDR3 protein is CASSSLGDKFF. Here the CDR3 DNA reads TGTGCCAGCAGCTCCCTTGGGGATAAGTTCTTC. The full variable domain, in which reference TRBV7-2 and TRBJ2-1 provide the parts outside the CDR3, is GAGVSQSPSNKVTEKGKDVELRCDPISGHTALYWYRQSLGQGLEFLIYFQGNSAPDKSGLPSDRFSAERTGGSVSTLTIQRTQQEDSAVYLCASSSLGDKFFGPGTRLTVL.

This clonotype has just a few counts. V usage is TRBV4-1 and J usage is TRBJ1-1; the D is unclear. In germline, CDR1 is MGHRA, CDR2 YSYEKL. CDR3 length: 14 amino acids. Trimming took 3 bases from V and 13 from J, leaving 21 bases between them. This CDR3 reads CASSHLPVPGGRFF. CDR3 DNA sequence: TGCGCCAGCAGCCATCTCCCGGTCCCAGGAGGGCGTTTCTTT.

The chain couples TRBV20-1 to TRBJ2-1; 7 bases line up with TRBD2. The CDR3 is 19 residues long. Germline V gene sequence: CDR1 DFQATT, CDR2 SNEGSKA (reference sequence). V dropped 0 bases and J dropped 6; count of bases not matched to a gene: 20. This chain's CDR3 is CSARDPATVWWGGPNEQFF. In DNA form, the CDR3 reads TGCAGTGCTAGAGATCCCGCCACCGTCTGGTGGGGGGGTCCCAATGAGCAGTTCTTC.

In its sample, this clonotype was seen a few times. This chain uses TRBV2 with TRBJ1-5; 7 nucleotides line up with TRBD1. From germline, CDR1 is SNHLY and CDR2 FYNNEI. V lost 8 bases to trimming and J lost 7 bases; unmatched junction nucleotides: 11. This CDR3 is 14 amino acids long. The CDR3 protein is CASQGDTREQPQHF. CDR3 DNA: TGTGCCAGCCAGGGGGACACGAGGGAACAGCCCCAGCATTTT. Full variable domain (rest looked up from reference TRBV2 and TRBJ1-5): EPEVTQTPSHQVTQMGQEVILRCVPISNHLYFYWYRQILGQKVEFLVSFYNNEISEKSEIFDDQFSVERPDGSNFTLKIRSTKLEDSAMYFCASQGDTREQPQHFGDGTRLSIL.

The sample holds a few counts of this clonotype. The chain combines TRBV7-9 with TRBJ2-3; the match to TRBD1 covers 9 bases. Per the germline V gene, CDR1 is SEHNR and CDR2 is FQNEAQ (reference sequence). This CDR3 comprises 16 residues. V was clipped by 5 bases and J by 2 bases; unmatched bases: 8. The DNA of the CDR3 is TGTGCCAGCAGCCCTAGGACAGGGGTTTCCACAGATACGCAGTATTTT. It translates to CASSPRTGVSTDTQYF.

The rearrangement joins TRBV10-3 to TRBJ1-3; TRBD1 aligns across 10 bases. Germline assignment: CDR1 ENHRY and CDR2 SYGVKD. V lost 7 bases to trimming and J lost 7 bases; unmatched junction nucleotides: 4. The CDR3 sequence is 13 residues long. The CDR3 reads CAIMGTGANTIYF. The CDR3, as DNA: TGTGCCATCATGGGGACAGGGGCGAACACCATATATTTT.

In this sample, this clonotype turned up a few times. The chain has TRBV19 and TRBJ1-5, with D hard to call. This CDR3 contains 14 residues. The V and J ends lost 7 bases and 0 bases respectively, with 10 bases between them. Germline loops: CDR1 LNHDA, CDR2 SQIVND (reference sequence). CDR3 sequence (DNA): TGTGCCAGTATGGTTCCCTATAGCAATCAGCCCCAGCATTTT. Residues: CASMVPYSNQPQHF.

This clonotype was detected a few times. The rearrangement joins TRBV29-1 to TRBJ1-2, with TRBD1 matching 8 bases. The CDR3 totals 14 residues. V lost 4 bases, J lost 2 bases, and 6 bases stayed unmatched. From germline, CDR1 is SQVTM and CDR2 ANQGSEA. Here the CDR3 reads CSVVQGASNYGYTF. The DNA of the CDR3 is TGCAGCGTTGTTCAGGGGGCGTCGAACTATGGCTACACCTTC.

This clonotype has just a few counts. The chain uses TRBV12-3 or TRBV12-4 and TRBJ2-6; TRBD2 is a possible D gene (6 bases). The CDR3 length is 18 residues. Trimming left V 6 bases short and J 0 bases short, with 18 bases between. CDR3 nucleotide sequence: TGTGCCAGCAGCCGGGGGATAACCCTTTTCTCTGGGGCCAACGTCCTGACTTTC. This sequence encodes CASSRGITLFSGANVLTF.

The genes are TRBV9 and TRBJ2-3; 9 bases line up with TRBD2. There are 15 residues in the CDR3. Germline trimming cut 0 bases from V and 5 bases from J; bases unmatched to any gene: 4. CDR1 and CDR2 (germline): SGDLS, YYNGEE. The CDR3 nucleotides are TGTGCCAGCAGCGTAGTAGCGGGAGTGGAAGATACGCAGTATTTT. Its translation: CASSVVAGVEDTQYF.

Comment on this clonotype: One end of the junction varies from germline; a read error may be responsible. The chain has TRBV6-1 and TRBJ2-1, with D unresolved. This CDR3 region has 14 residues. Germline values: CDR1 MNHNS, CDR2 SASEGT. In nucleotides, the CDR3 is TGTGCCAGCAGTGTCCTCGACTCCAACAATGAGCAGTTCTTC. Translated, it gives CASSVLDSNNEQFF.

Here the CDR3 reads CSVQAGGMEFF. In nucleotides, the CDR3 is TGCAGCGTTCAGGCGGGAGGAATGGAGTTCTTC. The rearrangement uses TRBV29-1 and TRBJ2-1; 8 nucleotides match TRBD2. The CDR3 totals 11 residues. Per germline, CDR1 SQVTM and CDR2 ANQGSEA. J was trimmed by 14 bases and V by 5 bases; bases with no gene match: 8.

CDR3 protein: CASSQSSVSYNEQFF. The CDR3 nucleotides read TGCGCCAGCAGCCAGTCTAGCGTCTCCTACAATGAGCAGTTCTTC. V usage is TRBV4-1 and J usage is TRBJ2-1, with D possibly being TRBD2 (6 bases). The CDR3 loop spans 15 amino acids. Germline V gene data show CDR1 as MGHRA and CDR2 as YSYEKL. Trimming cost V 3 bases and J 0 bases, with 9 bases left between them.

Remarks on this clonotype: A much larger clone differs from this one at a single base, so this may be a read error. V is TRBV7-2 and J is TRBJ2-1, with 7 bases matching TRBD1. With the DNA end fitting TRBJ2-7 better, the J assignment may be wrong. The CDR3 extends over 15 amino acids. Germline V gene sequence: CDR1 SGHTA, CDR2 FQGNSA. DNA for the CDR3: TGTGCCAGCAGCGCCCGGGACAGATCCTACAATGAGCAGTACTTC. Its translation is CASSARDRSYNEQYF.

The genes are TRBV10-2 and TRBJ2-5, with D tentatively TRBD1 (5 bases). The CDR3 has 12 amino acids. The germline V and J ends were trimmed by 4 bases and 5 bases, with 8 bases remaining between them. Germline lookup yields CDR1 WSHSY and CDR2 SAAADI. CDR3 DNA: TGCGCCAGCAGTGTCAACAGGGAGACCCAGTACTTC. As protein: CASSVNRETQYF.

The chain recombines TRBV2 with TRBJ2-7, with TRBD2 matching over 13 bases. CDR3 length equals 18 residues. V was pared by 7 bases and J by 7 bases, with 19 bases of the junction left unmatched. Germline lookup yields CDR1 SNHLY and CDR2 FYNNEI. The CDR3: CASTQFRTSGSKSWEQYF. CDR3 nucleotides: TGTGCCAGCACCCAATTCCGGACTAGCGGGAGTAAATCGTGGGAGCAGTACTTC. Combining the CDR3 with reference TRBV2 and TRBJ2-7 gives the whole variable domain EPEVTQTPSHQVTQMGQEVILRCVPISNHLYFYWYRQILGQKVEFLVSFYNNEISEKSEIFDDQFSVERPDGSNFTLKIRSTKLEDSAMYFCASTQFRTSGSKSWEQYFGPGTRLTVT.

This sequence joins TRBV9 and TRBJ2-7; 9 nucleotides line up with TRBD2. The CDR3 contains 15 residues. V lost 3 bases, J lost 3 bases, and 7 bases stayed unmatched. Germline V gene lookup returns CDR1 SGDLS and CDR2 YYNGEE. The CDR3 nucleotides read TGTGCCAGCAGCGGTGGGGCTAGCGGGATCTACGAGCAGTACTTC. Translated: CASSGGASGIYEQYF. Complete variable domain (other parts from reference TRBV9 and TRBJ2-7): DSGVTQTPKHLITATGQRVTLRCSPRSGDLSVYWYQQSLDQGLQFLIQYYNGEERAKGNILERFSAQQFPDLHSELNLSSLELGDSALYFCASSGGASGIYEQYFGPGTRLTVT.

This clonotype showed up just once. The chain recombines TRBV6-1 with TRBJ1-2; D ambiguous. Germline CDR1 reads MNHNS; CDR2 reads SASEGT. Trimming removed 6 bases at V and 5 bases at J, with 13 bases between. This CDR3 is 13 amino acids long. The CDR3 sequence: CASRPLGNYGYTF. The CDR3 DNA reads TGTGCCAGCAGACCACTCGGGAATTATGGCTACACCTTC.

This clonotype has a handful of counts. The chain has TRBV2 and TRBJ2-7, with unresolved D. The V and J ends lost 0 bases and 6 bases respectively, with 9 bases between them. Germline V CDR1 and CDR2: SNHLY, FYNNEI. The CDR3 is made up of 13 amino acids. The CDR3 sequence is CASSEALPIEQYF. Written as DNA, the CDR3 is TGTGCCAGCAGTGAAGCGCTTCCGATCGAGCAGTACTTC.

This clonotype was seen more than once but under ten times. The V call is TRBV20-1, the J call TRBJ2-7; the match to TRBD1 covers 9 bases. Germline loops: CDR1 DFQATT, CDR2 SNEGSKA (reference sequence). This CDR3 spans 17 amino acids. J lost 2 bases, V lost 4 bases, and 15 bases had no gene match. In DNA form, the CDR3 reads TGCAGTGCTAACTCCGGGACAGGGAGGACCTCACCCTACGAGCAGTACTTC. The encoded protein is CSANSGTGRTSPYEQYF.

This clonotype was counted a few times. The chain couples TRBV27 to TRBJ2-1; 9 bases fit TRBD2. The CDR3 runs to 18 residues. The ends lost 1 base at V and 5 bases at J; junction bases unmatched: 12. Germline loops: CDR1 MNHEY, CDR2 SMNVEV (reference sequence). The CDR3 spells CASSLYRRTSDPNNEQFF. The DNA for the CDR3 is TGTGCCAGCAGTTTATATAGGCGGACTAGCGACCCAAACAATGAGCAGTTCTTC.

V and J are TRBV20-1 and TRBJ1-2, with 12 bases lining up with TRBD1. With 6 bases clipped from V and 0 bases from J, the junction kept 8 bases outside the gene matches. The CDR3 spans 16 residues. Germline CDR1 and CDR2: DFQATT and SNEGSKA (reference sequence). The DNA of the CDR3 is TGCAGTGCCGTGGGGGACAGGGGGCTCGCTAACTATGGCTACACCTTC. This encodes CSAVGDRGLANYGYTF.

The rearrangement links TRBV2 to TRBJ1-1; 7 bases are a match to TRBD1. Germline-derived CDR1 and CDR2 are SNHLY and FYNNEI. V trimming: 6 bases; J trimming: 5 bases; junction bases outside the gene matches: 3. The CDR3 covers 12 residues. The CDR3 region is CASRSGQTEAFF. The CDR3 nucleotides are TGTGCCAGCAGATCGGGACAGACTGAAGCTTTCTTT.